These 25 T cell receptor beta chains share one sample of origin, sequenced in a study of T cell responses to AZD1222 COVID-19 vaccine. Using immunoSEQ multiplex PCR, the repertoire was profiled, and TCRdb retains in-frame clones only, with some absent. In the table there are roughly 58,000 clones, approximately 89% of which are singletons. This sample comprised peripheral blood, obtained on day 0 of MenACWY control vaccination. These receptors were obtained from an adult in good health.

This clone was found once. The chain uses TRBV28 and TRBJ2-7, with D possibly TRBD2 on 6 matching bases. The CDR3 extends over 15 amino acids. With 7 bases removed from V and 0 bases from J, the gap between germline ends came to 16 bases. Germline V gene lookup returns CDR1 MDHEN and CDR2 SYDVKM. In nucleotides, the CDR3 is TGTGCCAGCACTCATAATCTGGACTACTCCTACGAGCAGTACTTC. Translating gives CASTHNLDYSYEQYF. The full variable domain, its missing parts supplied by reference TRBV28 and TRBJ2-7, is DVKVTQSSRYLVKRTGEKVFLECVQDMDHENMFWYRQDPGLGLRLIYFSYDVKMKEKGDIPEGYSVSREKKERFSLILESASTNQTSMYLCASTHNLDYSYEQYFGPGTRLTVT.

The gene calls are TRBV7-2 and TRBJ1-4; no reliable D call. The germline V gene encodes CDR1 SGHTA and CDR2 FQGNSA. V lost 1 base, J lost 4 bases, and 10 bases lay in between. The CDR3 totals 15 residues. The chain's CDR3 is CASSLVMGLNEKLFF. The CDR3 DNA reads TGTGCCAGCAGCTTAGTTATGGGCCTTAATGAAAAACTGTTTTTT.

This chain links TRBV28 with TRBJ2-7; 9 positions agree with TRBD1. CDR1 is MDHEN, CDR2 SYDVKM, per germline. The CDR3 runs to 15 residues. The junction had 12 bases not matched to a gene; V was cut back by 6 bases and J by 6 bases. The CDR3 loop is CASSLYGTGLGEQYF. In DNA, the CDR3 is TGTGCCAGCAGCCTTTACGGGACAGGGCTGGGCGAGCAGTACTTC.

In this sample, this clone turned up once. The chain carries TRBV30 and TRBJ1-4; D not certain. Trimming removed 0 bases at V and 0 bases at J, with 8 bases between. Germline values: CDR1 GTSNPN, CDR2 SVGIG (reference sequence). This CDR3 region has 15 residues. DNA for the CDR3: TGTGCCTGGAGTGTAGGTGGGACAACTAATGAAAAACTGTTTTTT. As protein: CAWSVGGTTNEKLFF.

V gene TRBV19 combines with J gene TRBJ2-3; maybe TRBD1 (5 bases). The CDR3 spans 13 residues. Trimming pared 6 bases from V and 4 bases from J, leaving 11 bases between. Germline values: CDR1 LNHDA, CDR2 SQIVND (reference sequence). CDR3 nucleotide sequence: TGTGCCAGTAGGTTTGCAGGGTCAGATACGCAGTATTTT. It translates to CASRFAGSDTQYF.

By share, this clone ranks as medium-sized (0.01 to 0.1%). The rearrangement uses TRBV29-1 and TRBJ2-7; D not certain. Germline-derived CDR1 and CDR2 are SQVTM and ANQGSEA. The V gene lost 6 bases and the J gene lost 6 bases, with 21 bases spanning the gap. The CDR3 has 14 residues. The chain's CDR3 is CSVLPLVGPSEQYF. CDR3 DNA sequence: TGCAGCGTACTCCCTTTGGTTGGCCCCAGCGAGCAGTACTTC.

This chain uses TRBV6-5 with TRBJ2-5, with TRBD1 matching 9 bases. This CDR3 is 15 amino acids long. Trimming removed 7 bases from V and 2 bases from J; junction bases left unmatched: 8. Germline V gene data show CDR1 as MNHEY and CDR2 as SVGAGI. The CDR3 DNA sequence: TGTGCCAGCACTCGGGGACAGGGAGGTCAAGAGACCCAGTACTTC. It yields the protein CASTRGQGGQETQYF.

This rearrangement joins TRBV6-1 to TRBJ2-7; perhaps TRBD1 as D (6 bases). The length of the CDR3 is 15 residues. Germline assignment: CDR1 MNHNS and CDR2 SASEGT. V lost 2 bases and J lost 5, with 16 bases in between. DNA for the CDR3: TGTGCCAGCAGTGAATCAGGGGCAATCCTTAACGAGCAGTACTTC. Its translation: CASSESGAILNEQYF.

This clone came up a few times. This sequence joins TRBV18 and TRBJ2-2; tentatively, D is TRBD1 (6 bases). Trimming shortened V by 3 bases and J by 0 bases, and 8 bases separated the two germline ends. Germline V gene sequence: CDR1 KGHSH, CDR2 LQKENI. The CDR3 has 15 residues. The CDR3 reads CASSPDRTNTGELFF. For the CDR3, the DNA is TGTGCCAGCTCACCCGACAGGACGAACACCGGGGAGCTGTTTTTT.

This clone was counted a single time. This chain links TRBV5-3 with TRBJ2-1; TRBD2 matches at 8 bases. TRBV5-3 is labeled an ORF, and its function is uncertain. V lost 0 bases, J lost 4 bases, and 9 bases stayed unmatched. CDR3 size: 17 residues. CDR3 in DNA: TGTGCCAGAAGCTTGGCTAGCGGGCGTCGAGCTTACAATGAGCAGTTCTTC. Translated, it gives CARSLASGRRAYNEQFF.

The V and J genes are TRBV18 and TRBJ2-5, with D uncertain. This CDR3 contains 14 residues. Germline V gene data show CDR1 as KGHSH and CDR2 as LQKENI. With 3 bases removed from V and 2 bases from J, the gap between germline ends came to 10 bases. CDR3 region: CASSPRAGQETQYF. CDR3 bases: TGTGCCAGCTCACCCCGGGCCGGACAAGAGACCCAGTACTTC.

This chain connects TRBV28 to TRBJ2-2; 9 bases are shared with TRBD1. The CDR3 spans 16 residues. Germline V CDR1 and CDR2: MDHEN, SYDVKM. V dropped 1 base and J dropped 4; count of bases not matched to a gene: 4. The CDR3 spells CASSLLGQGITGELFF. The DNA of the CDR3 is TGTGCCAGCAGTTTATTGGGACAGGGAATCACCGGGGAGCTGTTTTTT.

This chain links TRBV18 with TRBJ2-3; 11 bases fit TRBD2. The V gene's germline CDR1 is KGHSH and CDR2 LQKENI. The junction had 6 bases not matched to a gene; V was cut back by 3 bases and J by 1 base. CDR3 length equals 17 residues. CDR3 loop: CASSPPLLAGGTDTQYF. The DNA for the CDR3 is TGTGCCAGCTCACCTCCTTTACTAGCGGGAGGCACAGATACGCAGTATTTT.

The V call is TRBV24-1, the J call TRBJ2-3; 12 nucleotides align to TRBD2. This CDR3 has 19 residues. Trimming at V came to 4 bases and at J to 1 base, leaving 11 bases not matched to a gene. Germline CDR1 is KGHDR and CDR2 is SFDVKD. The CDR3 region has the DNA TGTGCCACCAGTGACCCGACTAGCGGGGGAGAGGTCGGCACAGATACGCAGTATTTT. It encodes CATSDPTSGGEVGTDTQYF.

The rearrangement joins TRBV3-1 (or the pseudogene TRBV3-2) to TRBJ1-4; D gene uncertain. The CDR3 is 15 residues long. Germline values: CDR1 LGHDT, CDR2 YNNKEL (reference sequence). V dropped 4 bases and J dropped 0 bases, with 9 bases sitting between them. The CDR3 DNA sequence: TGTGCCAGCAGCCCCCAGGTTGCAACTAATGAAAAACTGTTTTTT. It encodes CASSPQVATNEKLFF.

The chain employs TRBV28 and TRBJ2-7; TRBD1 aligns across 10 bases. J was trimmed by 5 bases and V by 8 bases; bases with no gene match: 6. This CDR3 region has 13 residues. Germline CDR1 and CDR2: MDHEN and SYDVKM. Here the CDR3 reads CASGGQGSHEQYF. The CDR3 nucleotides read TGTGCCAGCGGGGGACAGGGGTCCCACGAGCAGTACTTC.

J is TRBJ2-6 and V is TRBV6-5; D remains ambiguous. Trimming removed 0 bases at V and 0 bases at J, with 3 bases between. The CDR3 covers 15 residues. The germline CDR1 and CDR2 sequences are MNHEY and SVGAGI. CDR3 coding DNA: TGTGCCAGCAGTTACTCACTCTCTGGGGCCAACGTCCTGACTTTC. Protein sequence: CASSYSLSGANVLTF.

This clone has just one count. This chain connects TRBV6-6 to TRBJ2-7, with a possible D match to TRBD2 (5 bases). The CDR3 loop spans 14 amino acids. V shed 0 bases and J shed 4 bases, with 10 bases lying between them. Germline CDR1 reads MNHNY; CDR2 reads SVGAGI (reference sequence). CDR3 bases: TGTGCCAGCAGTTACTCAGAGGGTATTTACGAGCAGTACTTC. It encodes CASSYSEGIYEQYF.

The chain links TRBV5-6 to TRBJ2-7; the match to TRBD2 covers 13 bases. This CDR3 spans 17 amino acids. The germline V gene has CDR1 SGHDT and CDR2 YYEEEE. With 4 bases clipped from V and 3 bases from J, the junction kept 10 bases outside the gene matches. CDR3 bases: TGTGCCAGCAGCGCGACTAGCGGGAGGCTCTGGAGCTACGAGCAGTACTTC. It translates to CASSATSGRLWSYEQYF.

In this sample, this clone turned up once. The chain combines TRBV4-1 with TRBJ1-1, with D possibly being TRBD1 (6 bases). Germline V gene sequence: CDR1 MGHRA, CDR2 YSYEKL. CDR3 length: 15 residues. V shed 4 bases and J shed 3 bases, with 15 bases lying between them. CDR3 coding DNA: TGCGCCAGCAGCCCGGAGGAGAGGGGGTACACTGAAGCTTTCTTT. Translating gives CASSPEERGYTEAFF.

This sequence joins TRBV28 and TRBJ2-7; 8 nucleotides align to TRBD1. Looked up from germline, CDR1 is MDHEN and CDR2 is SYDVKM. V shed 7 bases, J shed 7 bases, and the junction held 18 bases outside the gene matches. The CDR3 runs to 16 residues. The CDR3 nucleotides read TGTGCCAGCACTAGGACTCGGGGGCAGGGGGCGTGGGAGCAGTACTTC. Its translation is CASTRTRGQGAWEQYF.

The rearrangement links TRBV6-6 to TRBJ1-5, with D maybe TRBD1 (6 bases). The length of the CDR3 is 16 residues. V was pared by 0 bases and J by 7 bases, with 16 bases between. The germline V gene encodes CDR1 MNHNY and CDR2 SVGAGI (reference sequence). The CDR3 nucleotides read TGTGCCAGCAGTTACTCGGCAGGGGCGGCAGACCAGCCCCAGCATTTT. Translated, it gives CASSYSAGAADQPQHF.

The rearrangement uses TRBV19 and TRBJ2-5; 7 positions match TRBD2. V trimming: 8 bases; J trimming: 4 bases; junction bases outside the gene matches: 10. Germline lookup yields CDR1 LNHDA and CDR2 SQIVND (reference sequence). There are 14 residues in the CDR3. The CDR3 nucleotides read TGTGCCAGTTCTGGCGGGAGCCGGCGAGAGACCCAGTACTTC. Translated, it gives CASSGGSRRETQYF.

The chain recombines TRBV27 with TRBJ2-7; 10 nucleotides match TRBD2. Germline CDR1 and CDR2: MNHEY and SMNVEV (reference sequence). V dropped 2 bases and J dropped 6; count of bases not matched to a gene: 13. The CDR3 is 17 residues long. The CDR3 protein is CASSLMPGLADTSEQYF. The CDR3 region has the DNA TGTGCCAGCAGTTTAATGCCTGGACTAGCGGATACCAGCGAGCAGTACTTC.

This clone was detected only a few times. CDR3 sequence (DNA): TGTGCCAGCAGTTTAGCAATCGGGGGCTATGGCTACACCTTC. Translation gives CASSLAIGGYGYTF. The chain has TRBV28 and TRBJ1-2; a possible D gene is TRBD1 (5 bases). With 2 bases removed from V and 4 bases from J, the gap between germline ends came to 11 bases. There are 14 residues in the CDR3. Germline V lookup: CDR1 MDHEN, CDR2 SYDVKM.